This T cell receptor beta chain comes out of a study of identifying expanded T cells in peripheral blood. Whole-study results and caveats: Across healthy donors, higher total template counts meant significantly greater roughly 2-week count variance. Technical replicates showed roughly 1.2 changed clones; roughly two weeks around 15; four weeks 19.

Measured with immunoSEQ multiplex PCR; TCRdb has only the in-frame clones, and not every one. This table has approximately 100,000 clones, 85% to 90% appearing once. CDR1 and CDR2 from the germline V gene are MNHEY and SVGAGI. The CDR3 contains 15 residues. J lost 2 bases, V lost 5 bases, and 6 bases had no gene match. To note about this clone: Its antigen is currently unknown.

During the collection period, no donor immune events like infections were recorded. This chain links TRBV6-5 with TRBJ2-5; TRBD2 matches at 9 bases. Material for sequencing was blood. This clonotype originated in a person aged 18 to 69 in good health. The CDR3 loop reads CASSTTSGTQETQYF. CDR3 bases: TGTGCCAGCAGTACGACTAGCGGTACACAAGAGACCCAGTACTTC.